The T cell receptor (beta chain) under discussion was sequenced for a study of type 1 and type 2 diabetes patients. Whole-study findings and limits: Age and gender were not matched between study groups, possibly biasing interpretation. V and J gene usage correlated at around 0.97 between type 2 diabetes and control samples.

The PCR template was genomic DNA. A primer set of 30 forward and 13 reverse primers amplified the CDR3. One entry per CDR3 protein results from TCRdb running MiXCR on the multiplex PCR reads. The sample lists about 290,000 distinct CDR3 sequences, more than 45% occurring once. On this clonotype itself: Its specificity is unknown.

Germline V gene sequence: CDR1 MRHNA, CDR2 SNTAGT. V was pared by 5 bases and J by 4 bases, with 12 bases between. CDR3 size: 13 residues. The source of this sequence is a man in his late teens or twenties with type 2 diabetes. Sequencing was performed on peripheral blood mononuclear cells (PBMCs). This rearrangement joins TRBV6-4 to TRBJ2-7, with D hard to call. The CDR3 DNA is TGTGCCAGCAGTTACCTTTCCCGTTACGAGCAGTACTTC. It is translated as CASSYLSRYEQYF.